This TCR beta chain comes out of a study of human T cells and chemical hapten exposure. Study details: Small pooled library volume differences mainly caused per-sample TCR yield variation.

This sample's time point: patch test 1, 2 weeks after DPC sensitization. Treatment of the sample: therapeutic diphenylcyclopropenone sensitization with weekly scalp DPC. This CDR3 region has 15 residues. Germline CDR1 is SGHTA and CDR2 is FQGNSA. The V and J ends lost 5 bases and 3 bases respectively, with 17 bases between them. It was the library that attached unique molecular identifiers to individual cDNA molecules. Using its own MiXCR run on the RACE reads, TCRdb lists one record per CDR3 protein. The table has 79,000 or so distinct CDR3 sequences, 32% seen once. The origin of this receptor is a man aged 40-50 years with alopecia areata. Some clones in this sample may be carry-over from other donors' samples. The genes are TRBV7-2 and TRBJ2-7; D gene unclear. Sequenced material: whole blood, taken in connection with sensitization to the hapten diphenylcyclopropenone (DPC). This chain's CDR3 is CASSPLPGPLYEQYF. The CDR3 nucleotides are TGTGCCAGCAGCCCCCTTCCAGGCCCACTCTACGAGCAGTACTTC.